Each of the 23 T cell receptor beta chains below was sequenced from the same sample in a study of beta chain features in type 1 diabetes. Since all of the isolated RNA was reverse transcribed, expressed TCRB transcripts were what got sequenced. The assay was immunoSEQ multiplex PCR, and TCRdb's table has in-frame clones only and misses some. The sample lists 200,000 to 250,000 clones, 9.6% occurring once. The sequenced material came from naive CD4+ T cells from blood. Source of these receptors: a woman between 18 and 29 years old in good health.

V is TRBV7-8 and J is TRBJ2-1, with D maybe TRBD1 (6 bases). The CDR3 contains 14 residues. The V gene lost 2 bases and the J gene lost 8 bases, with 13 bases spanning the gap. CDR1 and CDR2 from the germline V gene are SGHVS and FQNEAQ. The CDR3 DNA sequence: TGTGCCAGCAGCTTACGGACAGTAAAGGATGAGCAGTTCTTC. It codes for CASSLRTVKDEQFF.

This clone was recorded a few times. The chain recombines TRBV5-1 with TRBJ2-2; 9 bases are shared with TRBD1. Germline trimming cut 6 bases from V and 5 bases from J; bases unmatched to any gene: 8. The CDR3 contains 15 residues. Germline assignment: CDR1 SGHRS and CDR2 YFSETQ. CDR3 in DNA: TGCGCCAGCAAGAGGGACAGGGTCGGAACCGGGGAGCTGTTTTTT. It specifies CASKRDRVGTGELFF.

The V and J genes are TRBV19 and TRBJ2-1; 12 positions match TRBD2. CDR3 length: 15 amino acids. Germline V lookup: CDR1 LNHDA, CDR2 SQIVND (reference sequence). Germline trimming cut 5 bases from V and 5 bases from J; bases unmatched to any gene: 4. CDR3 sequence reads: CASSARLAGDNEQFF. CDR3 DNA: TGTGCCAGTAGTGCAAGACTAGCGGGGGACAATGAGCAGTTCTTC.

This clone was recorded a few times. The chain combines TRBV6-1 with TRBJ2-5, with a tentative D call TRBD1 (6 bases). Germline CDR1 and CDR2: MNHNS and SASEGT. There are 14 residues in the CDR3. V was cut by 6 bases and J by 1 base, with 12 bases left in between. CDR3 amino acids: CASSWTVGQETQYF. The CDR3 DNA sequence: TGTGCCAGCAGCTGGACAGTAGGCCAAGAGACCCAGTACTTC.

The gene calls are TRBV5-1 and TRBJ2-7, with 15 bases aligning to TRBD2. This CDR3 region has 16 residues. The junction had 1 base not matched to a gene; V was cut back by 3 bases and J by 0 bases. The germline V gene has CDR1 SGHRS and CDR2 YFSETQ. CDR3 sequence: CASSWGLAGGSYEQYF. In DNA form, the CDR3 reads TGCGCCAGCAGCTGGGGACTAGCGGGAGGCTCCTACGAGCAGTACTTC.

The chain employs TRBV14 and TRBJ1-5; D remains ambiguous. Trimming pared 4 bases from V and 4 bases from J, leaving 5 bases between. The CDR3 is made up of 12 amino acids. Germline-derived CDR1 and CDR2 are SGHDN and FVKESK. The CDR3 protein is CASSLRNQPQHF. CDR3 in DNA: TGTGCCAGCAGCCTCAGGAATCAGCCCCAGCATTTT.

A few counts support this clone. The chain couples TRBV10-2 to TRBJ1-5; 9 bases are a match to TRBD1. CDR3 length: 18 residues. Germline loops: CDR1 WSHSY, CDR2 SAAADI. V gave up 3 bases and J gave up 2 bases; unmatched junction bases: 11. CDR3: CASSDSGQGPRGNQPQHF. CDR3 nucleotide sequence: TGCGCCAGCAGTGATAGCGGACAGGGGCCCCGGGGCAATCAGCCCCAGCATTTT.

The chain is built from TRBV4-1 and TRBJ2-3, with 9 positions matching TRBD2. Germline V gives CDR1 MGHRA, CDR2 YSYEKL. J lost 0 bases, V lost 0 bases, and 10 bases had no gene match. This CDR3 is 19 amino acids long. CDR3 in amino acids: CASSQDLRGGTSSTDTQYF. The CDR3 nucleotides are TGCGCCAGCAGCCAAGATTTGCGGGGGGGGACTTCTAGCACAGATACGCAGTATTTT.

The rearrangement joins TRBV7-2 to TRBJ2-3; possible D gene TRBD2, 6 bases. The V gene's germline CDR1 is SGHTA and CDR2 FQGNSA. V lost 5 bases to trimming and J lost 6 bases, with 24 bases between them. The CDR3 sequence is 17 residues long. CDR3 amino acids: CASSLTFPVQAGDTQYF. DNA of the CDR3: TGTGCCAGCAGCCTAACCTTCCCAGTGCAGGCGGGGGATACGCAGTATTTT.

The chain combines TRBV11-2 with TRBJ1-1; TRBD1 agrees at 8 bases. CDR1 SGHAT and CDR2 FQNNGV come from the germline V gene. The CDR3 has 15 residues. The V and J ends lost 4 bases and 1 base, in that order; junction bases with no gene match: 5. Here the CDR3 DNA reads TGTGCCAGCAGCTCCCGGGGACAGGCGAACACTGAAGCTTTCTTT. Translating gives CASSSRGQANTEAFF.

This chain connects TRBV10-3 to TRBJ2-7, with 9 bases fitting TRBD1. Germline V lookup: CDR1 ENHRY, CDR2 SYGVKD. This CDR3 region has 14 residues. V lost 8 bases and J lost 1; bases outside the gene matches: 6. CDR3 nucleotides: TGTGCCATCCAGAGGGGGACAGGGTCCTACGAGCAGTACTTC. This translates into CAIQRGTGSYEQYF.

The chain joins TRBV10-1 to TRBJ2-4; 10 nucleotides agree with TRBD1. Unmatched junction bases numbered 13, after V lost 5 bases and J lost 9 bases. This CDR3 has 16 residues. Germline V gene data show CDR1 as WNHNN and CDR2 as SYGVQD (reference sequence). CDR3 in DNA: TGCGCCAGCAGTTCCACTCTTACCGGGACAGGGGCCATTCAGTACTTC. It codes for CASSSTLTGTGAIQYF.

The chain's CDR3 is CASSRDRAYDEQYF. CDR3 in DNA: TGTGCCAGCAGCAGGGACAGAGCCTATGACGAGCAGTACTTC. The chain links TRBV5-4 to TRBJ2-7, with 7 bases lining up with TRBD1. Germline V CDR1 and CDR2: SGHNT, YYREEE (reference sequence). Trimming at V came to 4 bases and at J to 5 bases, leaving 9 bases not matched to a gene. This CDR3 has 14 residues.

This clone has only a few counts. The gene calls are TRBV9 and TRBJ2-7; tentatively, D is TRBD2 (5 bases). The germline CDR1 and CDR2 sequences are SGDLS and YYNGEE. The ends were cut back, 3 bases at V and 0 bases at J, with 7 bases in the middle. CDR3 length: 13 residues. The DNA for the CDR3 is TGTGCCAGCAGCGCTAGCAGCTCCTACGAGCAGTACTTC. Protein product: CASSASSSYEQYF.

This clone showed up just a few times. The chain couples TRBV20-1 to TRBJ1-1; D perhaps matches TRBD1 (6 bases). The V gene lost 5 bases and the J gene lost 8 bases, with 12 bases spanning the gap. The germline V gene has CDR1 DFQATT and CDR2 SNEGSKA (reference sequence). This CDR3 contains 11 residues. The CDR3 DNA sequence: TGCAGTGCTGGAAGGACAGAAGAAGCTTTCTTT. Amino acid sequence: CSAGRTEEAFF.

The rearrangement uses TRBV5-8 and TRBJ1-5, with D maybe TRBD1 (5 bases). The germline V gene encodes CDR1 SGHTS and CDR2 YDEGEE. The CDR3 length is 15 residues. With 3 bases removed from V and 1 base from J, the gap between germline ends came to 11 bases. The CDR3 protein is CASSSAGSSNQPQHF. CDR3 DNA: TGTGCCAGCAGCTCGGCAGGGTCGAGCAATCAGCCCCAGCATTTT.

The CDR3 bases are TGTGCCAGCATCTGGGCAGCGGCCCCAGAGACCCAGTACTTC. Protein sequence: CASIWAAAPETQYF. The chain couples TRBV5-6 to TRBJ2-5; the D gene is possibly TRBD2 (5 bases). Germline V gene lookup returns CDR1 SGHDT and CDR2 YYEEEE. The CDR3 has 14 amino acids. Trimming took 6 bases from V and 4 from J, leaving 16 bases between them.

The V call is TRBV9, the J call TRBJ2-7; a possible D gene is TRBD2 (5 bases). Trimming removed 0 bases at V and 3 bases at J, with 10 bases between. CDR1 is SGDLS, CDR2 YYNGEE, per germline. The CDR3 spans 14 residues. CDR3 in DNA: TGTGCCAGCAGCGTAGGGACCGGGATCTACGAGCAGTACTTC. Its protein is CASSVGTGIYEQYF.

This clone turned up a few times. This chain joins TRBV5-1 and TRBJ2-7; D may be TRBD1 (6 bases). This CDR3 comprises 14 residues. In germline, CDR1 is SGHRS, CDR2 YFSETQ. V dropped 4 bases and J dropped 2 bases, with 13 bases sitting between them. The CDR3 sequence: CASSPGQGPYEQYF. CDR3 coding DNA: TGCGCCAGCAGCCCCGGGCAGGGGCCCTACGAGCAGTACTTC.

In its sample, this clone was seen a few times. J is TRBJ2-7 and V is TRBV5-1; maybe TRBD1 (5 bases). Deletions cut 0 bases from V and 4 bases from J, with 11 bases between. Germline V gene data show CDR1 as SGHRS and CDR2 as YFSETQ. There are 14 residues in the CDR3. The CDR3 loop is CASSLARESYEQYF. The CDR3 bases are TGCGCCAGCAGCTTGGCCAGGGAATCGTACGAGCAGTACTTC.

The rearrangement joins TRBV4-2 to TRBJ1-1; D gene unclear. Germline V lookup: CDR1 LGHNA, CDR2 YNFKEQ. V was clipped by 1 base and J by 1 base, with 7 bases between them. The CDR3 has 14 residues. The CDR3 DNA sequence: TGTGCCAGCAGCCAAGTTACGGGGAACACTGAAGCTTTCTTT. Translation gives CASSQVTGNTEAFF.

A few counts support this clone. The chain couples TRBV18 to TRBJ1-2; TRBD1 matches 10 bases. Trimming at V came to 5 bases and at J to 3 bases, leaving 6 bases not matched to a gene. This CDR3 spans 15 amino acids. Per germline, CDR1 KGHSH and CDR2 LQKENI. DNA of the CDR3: TGTGCCAGCTCATCTCCGGGACAGGGGCACTATGGCTACACCTTC. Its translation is CASSSPGQGHYGYTF.

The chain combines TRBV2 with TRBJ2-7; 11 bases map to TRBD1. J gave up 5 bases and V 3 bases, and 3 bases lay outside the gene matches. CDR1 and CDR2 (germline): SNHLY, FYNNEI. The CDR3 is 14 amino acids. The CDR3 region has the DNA TGTGCCAGCAGTGATAGGGACAGGGGGGACGAGCAGTACTTC. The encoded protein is CASSDRDRGDEQYF.